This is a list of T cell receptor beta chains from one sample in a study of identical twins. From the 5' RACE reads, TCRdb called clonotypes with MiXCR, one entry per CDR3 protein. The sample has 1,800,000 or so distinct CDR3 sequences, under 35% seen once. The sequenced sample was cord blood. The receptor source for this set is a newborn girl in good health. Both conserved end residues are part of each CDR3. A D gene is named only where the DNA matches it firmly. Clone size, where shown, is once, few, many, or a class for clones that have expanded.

CSALPRGRVDTQYF TGCAGTGCTTTACCCCGCGGGAGAGTAGATACGCAGTATTTT TRBJ2-3 TRBV20-1 NA TRBD2
CAISGGAQETQYF TGTGCCATCAGTGGGGGGGCACAAGAGACCCAGTACTTC TRBJ2-5 TRBV10-3 NA NA
CASSLANLRFWSSGANVLTF TGTGCCAGCAGCTTGGCCAATTTAAGGTTTTGGAGCTCTGGGGCCAACGTCCTGACTTTC TRBJ2-6 TRBV5-6 few NA
CASSITPYEQYF TGTGCCAGCAGTATAACTCCCTACGAGCAGTACTTC TRBJ2-7 TRBV7-2 NA NA
CSARLRGENSPLHF TGCAGTGCTAGGTTACGAGGGGAGAATTCACCCCTCCACTTT TRBJ1-6 TRBV20-1 NA NA
CASSEALAGGQYF TGTGCCAGCAGTGAAGCGCTAGCGGGGGGCCAGTATTTT TRBJ2-3 TRBV2 few TRBD2
CASSSTRTSRYNEQYF TGTGCTAGCAGCTCCACACGGACTAGCAGGTACAATGAGCAGTACTTC TRBJ2-7 TRBV7-7 NA TRBD2
CASSSIRRQGPYEQYF TGTGCCAGCAGCTCAATAAGGCGACAGGGCCCCTACGAGCAGTACTTC TRBJ2-7 TRBV7-9 NA TRBD1
CASSHGEGTDTQYF TGTGCCAGCAGCCACGGGGAAGGCACAGATACGCAGTATTTT TRBJ2-3 TRBV3-1 few NA
CASSLGASHYGYTF TGCGCCAGCAGCTTGGGAGCCTCCCACTATGGCTACACCTTC TRBJ1-2 TRBV5-1 once NA
CASTGGVAYEQYF TGTGCCAGTACAGGGGGGGTCGCCTACGAGCAGTACTTC TRBJ2-7 TRBV12-3/TRBV12-4 NA NA
CASSLPLQGNYGYTF TGTGCCAGCAGCTTGCCCCTACAGGGTAACTATGGCTACACCTTC TRBJ1-2 TRBV5-5 NA NA
CASSYPASGSYTQYF TGTGCCAGCAGTTACCCGGCTAGCGGGAGCTATACGCAGTATTTT TRBJ2-3 TRBV6-5 NA TRBD2
CARKRTGNTEAFF TGTGCCAGAAAAAGGACAGGGAACACTGAAGCTTTCTTT TRBJ1-1 TRBV7-2 NA TRBD1
CASSPRRQGWNTDTQYF TGTGCCAGCAGTCCTCGTCGACAGGGTTGGAATACAGATACGCAGTATTTT TRBJ2-3 TRBV6-1 NA TRBD1
CASSLSQVSTDTQYF TGTGCCAGCAGCTTATCCCAAGTTAGCACAGATACGCAGTATTTT TRBJ2-3 TRBV7-9 many NA
CASSLARGVWMNTEAFF TGCGCCAGCAGCTTGGCTCGAGGGGTTTGGATGAACACTGAAGCTTTCTTT TRBJ1-1 TRBV5-1 NA NA
CASSAGGLEETQYF TGTGCCAGCAGCGCGGGGGGGCTTGAAGAGACCCAGTACTTC TRBJ2-5 TRBV9 NA TRBD2
CSVRQGIMNTEAFF TGCAGCGTCCGACAGGGGATCATGAACACTGAAGCTTTCTTT TRBJ1-1 TRBV29-1 NA TRBD1
CSASTRQELGDTQYF TGCAGTGCTAGTACGCGACAGGAGCTTGGAGATACGCAGTATTTT TRBJ2-3 TRBV20-1 NA NA
CASSLWNRTSGSNNEQFF TGTGCCAGCAGTTTATGGAATCGGACTAGCGGGAGTAACAATGAGCAGTTCTTC TRBJ2-1 TRBV28 NA TRBD2
CASSGGAKQNAQFF TGTGCCAGCAGTGGAGGGGCCAAGCAGAATGCGCAGTTCTTC TRBJ2-1 TRBV6-1 NA NA
CSALYTSKTHTEAFF TGCAGTGCTCTATACACTAGTAAAACGCACACTGAAGCTTTCTTT TRBJ1-1 TRBV20-1 NA NA
CASSEQGRNYGYTF TGTGCCAGCAGTGAACAGGGGCGAAACTATGGCTACACCTTC TRBJ1-2 TRBV6-1 NA NA
CASRPWTGSNQPQHF TGTGCCAGCAGACCCTGGACAGGGAGCAATCAGCCCCAGCATTTT TRBJ1-5 TRBV6-2/TRBV6-3 NA TRBD1
CSVPGARLDNEQFF TGCAGCGTCCCCGGGGCTAGATTAGACAATGAGCAGTTCTTC TRBJ2-1 TRBV29-1 NA NA
CSVLGGRDYEQYF TGCAGCGTTTTGGGAGGGAGGGACTACGAGCAGTACTTC TRBJ2-7 TRBV29-1 many TRBD2
CASSIRTVVYNEQYF TGTGCCAGCAGTATCCGGACTGTAGTCTACAATGAGCAGTACTTC TRBJ2-7 TRBV12-3/TRBV12-4 NA NA
CASRPNYFYSNQPQHF TGTGCCAGCAGGCCCAATTATTTTTATAGCAATCAGCCCCAGCATTTT TRBJ1-5 TRBV14 NA NA
CASSSPGQGHPPLHF TGTGCCAGCAGTTCACCGGGACAGGGGCATCCACCCCTCCACTTT TRBJ1-6 TRBV6-2/TRBV6-3 NA TRBD1
CASSSHRVGSEAFF TGTGCCAGCAGCTCCCACAGGGTAGGGTCTGAAGCTTTCTTT TRBJ1-1 TRBV11-2 few NA
CASSLSGRYNEQFF TGTGCCAGCAGTCTTAGCGGGAGGTACAATGAGCAGTTCTTC TRBJ2-1 TRBV5-1 many TRBD2
CASSLEGGLGNQPQHF TGTGCCAGCAGCTTAGAAGGCGGGCTAGGCAATCAGCCCCAGCATTTT TRBJ1-5 TRBV7-2 few NA
CASSFWSKANYGYTF TGTGCCAGCAGTTTTTGGAGTAAAGCTAACTATGGCTACACCTTC TRBJ1-2 TRBV12-3/TRBV12-4 NA NA
CASSLAQEQGGLLSYEQYF TGTGCCAGCAGTTTAGCGCAAGAGCAGGGGGGCCTACTCTCCTACGAGCAGTACTTC TRBJ2-7 TRBV12-3/TRBV12-4 NA NA
CASSLAGLLGNIQYF TGTGCCAGCAGTTTAGCGGGACTTTTAGGGAACATTCAGTACTTC TRBJ2-4 TRBV12-3/TRBV12-4 many NA
CASSQAVSGGTYNEQYF TGCGCCAGCAGCCAAGCTGTTAGCGGGGGGACCTACAATGAGCAGTACTTC TRBJ2-7 TRBV4-1 few TRBD2